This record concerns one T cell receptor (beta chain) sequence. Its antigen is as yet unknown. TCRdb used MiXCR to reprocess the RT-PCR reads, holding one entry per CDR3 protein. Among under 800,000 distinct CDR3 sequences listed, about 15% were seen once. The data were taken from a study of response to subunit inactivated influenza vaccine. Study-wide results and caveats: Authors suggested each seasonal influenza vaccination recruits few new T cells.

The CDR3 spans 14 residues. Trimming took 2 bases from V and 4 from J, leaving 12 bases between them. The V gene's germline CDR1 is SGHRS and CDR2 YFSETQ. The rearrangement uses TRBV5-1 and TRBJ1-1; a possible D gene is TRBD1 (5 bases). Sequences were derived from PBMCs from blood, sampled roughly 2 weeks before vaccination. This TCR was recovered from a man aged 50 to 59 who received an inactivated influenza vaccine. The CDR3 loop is CASSLFGGTTEAFF. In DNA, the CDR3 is TGCGCCAGCAGCTTATTTGGGGGGACCACTGAAGCTTTCTTT.